This TCR beta chain was retrieved from a study of T-cell reconstitution after alpha-beta-depleted transplantation in children. Unique molecular identifiers were incorporated during preparation of the TCRbeta library. TCRdb redid the calling of the PCR reads with MiXCR, one entry per CDR3 protein. This table has about 610,000 distinct CDR3 sequences, 8% to 11% appearing once. The CDR3 has 16 amino acids. Trimming left V 6 bases short and J 0 bases short, with 16 bases between. Germline lookup yields CDR1 MRHNA and CDR2 SNTAGT. This clonotype was seen a few times. The chain carries TRBV6-4 and TRBJ2-3; tentatively, D is TRBD1 or TRBD2 (5 bases each). This specimen consisted of PBMCs from the stem cell graft donor, obtained from the stem cell graft. The clonotype comes from a human donor who donated a stem cell graft to a child with acute myeloid leukemia. CDR3 loop: CASSLRGASSTDTQYF. The CDR3 DNA follows: TGTGCCAGCAGCCTTCGAGGGGCATCTAGCACAGATACGCAGTATTTT.